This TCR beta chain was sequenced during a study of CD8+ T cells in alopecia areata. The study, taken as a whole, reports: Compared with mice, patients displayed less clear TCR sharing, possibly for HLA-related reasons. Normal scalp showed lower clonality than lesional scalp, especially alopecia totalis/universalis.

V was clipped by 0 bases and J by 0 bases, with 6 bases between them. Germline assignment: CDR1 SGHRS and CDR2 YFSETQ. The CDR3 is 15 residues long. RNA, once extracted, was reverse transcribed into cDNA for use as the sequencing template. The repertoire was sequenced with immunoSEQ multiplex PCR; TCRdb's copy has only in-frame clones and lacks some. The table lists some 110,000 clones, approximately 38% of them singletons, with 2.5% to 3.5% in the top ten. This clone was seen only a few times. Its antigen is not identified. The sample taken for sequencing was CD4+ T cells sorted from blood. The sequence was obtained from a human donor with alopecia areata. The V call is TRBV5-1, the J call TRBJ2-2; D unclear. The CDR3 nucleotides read TGCGCCAGCAGCTTGGATCTACCGAACACCGGGGAGCTGTTTTTT. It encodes CASSLDLPNTGELFF. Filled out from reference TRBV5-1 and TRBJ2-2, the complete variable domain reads KAGVTQTPRYLIKTRGQQVTLSCSPISGHRSVSWYQQTPGQGLQFLFEYFSETQRNKGNFPGRFSGRQFSNSRSEMNVSTLELGDSALYLCASSLDLPNTGELFFGEGSRLTVL.